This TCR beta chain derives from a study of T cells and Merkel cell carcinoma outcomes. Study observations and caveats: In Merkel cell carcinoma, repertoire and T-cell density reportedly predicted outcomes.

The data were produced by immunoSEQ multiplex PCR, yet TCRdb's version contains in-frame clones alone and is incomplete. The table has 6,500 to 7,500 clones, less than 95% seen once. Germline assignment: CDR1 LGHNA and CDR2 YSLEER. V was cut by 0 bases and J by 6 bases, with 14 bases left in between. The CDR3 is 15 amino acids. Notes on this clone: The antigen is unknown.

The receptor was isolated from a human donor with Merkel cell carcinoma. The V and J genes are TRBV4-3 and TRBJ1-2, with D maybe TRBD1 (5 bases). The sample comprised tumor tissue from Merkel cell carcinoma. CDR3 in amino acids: CASSQDSPRGDGYTF. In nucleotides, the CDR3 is TGCGCCAGCAGCCAAGACTCCCCGCGGGGCGATGGCTACACCTTC.